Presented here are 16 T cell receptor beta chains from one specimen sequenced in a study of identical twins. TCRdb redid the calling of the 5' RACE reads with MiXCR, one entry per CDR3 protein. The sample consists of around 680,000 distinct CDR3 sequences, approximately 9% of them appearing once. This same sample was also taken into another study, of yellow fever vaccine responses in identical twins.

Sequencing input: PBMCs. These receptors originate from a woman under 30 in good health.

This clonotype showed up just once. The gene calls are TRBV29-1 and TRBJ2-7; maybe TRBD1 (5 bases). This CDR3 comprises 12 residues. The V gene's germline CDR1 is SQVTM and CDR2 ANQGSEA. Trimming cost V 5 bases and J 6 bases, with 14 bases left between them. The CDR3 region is CSVNTGPTEQYF. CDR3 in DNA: TGCAGCGTTAACACAGGACCAACCGAGCAGTACTTC.

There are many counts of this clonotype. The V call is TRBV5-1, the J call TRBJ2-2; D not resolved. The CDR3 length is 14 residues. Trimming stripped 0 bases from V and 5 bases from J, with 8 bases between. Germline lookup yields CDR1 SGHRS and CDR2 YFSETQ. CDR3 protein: CASSLGTSTGELFF. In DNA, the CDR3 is TGCGCCAGCAGCTTGGGGACGTCTACCGGGGAGCTGTTTTTT.

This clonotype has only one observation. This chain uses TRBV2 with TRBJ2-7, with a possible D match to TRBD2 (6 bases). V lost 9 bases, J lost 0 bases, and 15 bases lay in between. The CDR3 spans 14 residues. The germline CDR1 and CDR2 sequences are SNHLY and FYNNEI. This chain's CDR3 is CARNSGSSSYEQYF. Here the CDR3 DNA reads TGTGCCAGAAATAGCGGATCTAGCTCCTACGAGCAGTACTTC.

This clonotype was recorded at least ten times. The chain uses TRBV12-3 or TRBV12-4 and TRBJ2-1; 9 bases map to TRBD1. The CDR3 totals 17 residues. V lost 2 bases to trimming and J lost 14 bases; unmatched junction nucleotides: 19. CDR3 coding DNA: TGTGCCAGCAGTTTAAAAAGCCTGGGGACGCCGGGACAGGGAAAGTTCTTC. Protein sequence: CASSLKSLGTPGQGKFF.

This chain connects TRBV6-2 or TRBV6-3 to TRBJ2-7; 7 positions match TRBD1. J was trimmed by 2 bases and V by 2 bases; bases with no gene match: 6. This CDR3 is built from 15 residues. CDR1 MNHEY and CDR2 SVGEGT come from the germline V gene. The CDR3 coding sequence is TGTGCCAGCAGTTACAGGGGGCTCGGGCCCTACGAGCAGTACTTC. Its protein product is CASSYRGLGPYEQYF.

The CDR3 sequence is CASSEGTGTYEQYF. CDR3 coding DNA: TGCGCCAGCAGCGAAGGGACAGGAACCTACGAGCAGTACTTC. The gene calls are TRBV5-1 and TRBJ2-7; 8 bases match TRBD1. The CDR3 is 14 residues long. The trim removed 4 bases at V and 2 bases at J, leaving 5 bases unmatched. In germline, CDR1 is SGHRS, CDR2 YFSETQ.

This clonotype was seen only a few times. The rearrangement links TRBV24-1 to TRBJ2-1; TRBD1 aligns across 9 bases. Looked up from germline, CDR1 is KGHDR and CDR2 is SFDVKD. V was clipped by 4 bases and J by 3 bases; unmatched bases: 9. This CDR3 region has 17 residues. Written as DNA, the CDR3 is TGTGCCACCAGTGAACCGGCCGGGACAGGGTTCTACAATGAGCAGTTCTTC. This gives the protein CATSEPAGTGFYNEQFF.

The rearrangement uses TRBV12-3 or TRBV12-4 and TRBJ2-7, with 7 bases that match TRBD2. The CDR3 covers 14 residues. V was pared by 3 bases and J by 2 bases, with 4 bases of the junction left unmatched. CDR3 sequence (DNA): TGTGCCAGCAGTTTTGGACTAGGCCCCTACGAGCAGTACTTC. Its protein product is CASSFGLGPYEQYF.

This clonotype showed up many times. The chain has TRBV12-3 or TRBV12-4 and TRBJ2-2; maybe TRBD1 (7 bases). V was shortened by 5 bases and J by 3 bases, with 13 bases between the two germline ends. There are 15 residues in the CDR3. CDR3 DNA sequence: TGTGCCAGCAGTCGGGGGCAGGGGGACACCGGGGAGCTGTTTTTT. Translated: CASSRGQGDTGELFF.

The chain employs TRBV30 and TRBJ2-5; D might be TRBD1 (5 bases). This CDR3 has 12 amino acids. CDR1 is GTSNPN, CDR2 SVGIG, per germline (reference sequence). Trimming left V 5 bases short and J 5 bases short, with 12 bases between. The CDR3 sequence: CAWDRGQETQYF. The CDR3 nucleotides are TGTGCCTGGGACAGAGGCCAGGAGACCCAGTACTTC.

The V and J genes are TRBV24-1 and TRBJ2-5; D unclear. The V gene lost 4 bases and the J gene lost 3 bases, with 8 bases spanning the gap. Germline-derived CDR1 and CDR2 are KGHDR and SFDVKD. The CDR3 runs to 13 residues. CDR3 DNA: TGTGCCACCAGTGAAACATCTAAAGAGACCCAGTACTTC. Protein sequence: CATSETSKETQYF.

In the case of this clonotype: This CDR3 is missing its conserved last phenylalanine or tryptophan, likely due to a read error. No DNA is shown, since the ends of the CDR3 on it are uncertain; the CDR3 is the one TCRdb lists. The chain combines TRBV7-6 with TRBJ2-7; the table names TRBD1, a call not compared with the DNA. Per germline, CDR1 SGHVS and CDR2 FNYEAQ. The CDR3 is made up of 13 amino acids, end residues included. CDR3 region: CASSLARDRRVLS.

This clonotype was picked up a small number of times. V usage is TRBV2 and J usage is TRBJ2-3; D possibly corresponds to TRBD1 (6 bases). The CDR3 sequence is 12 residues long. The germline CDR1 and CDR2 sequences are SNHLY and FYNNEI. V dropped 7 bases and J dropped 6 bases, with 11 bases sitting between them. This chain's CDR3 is CASIRQDDTQYF. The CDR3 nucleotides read TGTGCCAGCATCAGACAGGACGATACGCAGTATTTT.

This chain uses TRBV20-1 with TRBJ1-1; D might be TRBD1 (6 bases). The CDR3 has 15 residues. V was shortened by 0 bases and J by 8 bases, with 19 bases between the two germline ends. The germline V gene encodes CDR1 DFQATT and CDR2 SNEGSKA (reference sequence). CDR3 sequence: CSARDQSAGGTEAFF. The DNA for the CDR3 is TGCAGTGCTAGAGATCAGTCCGCGGGGGGCACGGAAGCTTTCTTT.

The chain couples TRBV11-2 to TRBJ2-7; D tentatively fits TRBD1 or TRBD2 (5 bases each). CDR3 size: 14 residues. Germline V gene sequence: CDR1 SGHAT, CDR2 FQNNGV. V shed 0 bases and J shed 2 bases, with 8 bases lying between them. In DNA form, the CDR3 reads TGTGCCAGCAGCTTAGAGGGGGTTACCTACGAGCAGTACTTC. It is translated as CASSLEGVTYEQYF.

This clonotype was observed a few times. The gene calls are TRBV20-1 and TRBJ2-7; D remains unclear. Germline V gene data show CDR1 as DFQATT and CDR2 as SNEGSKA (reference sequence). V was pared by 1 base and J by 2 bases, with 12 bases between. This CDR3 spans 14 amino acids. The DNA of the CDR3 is TGCAGTGCTAGAGTCGACGCCTACGCCTACGAGCAGTACTTC. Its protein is CSARVDAYAYEQYF.